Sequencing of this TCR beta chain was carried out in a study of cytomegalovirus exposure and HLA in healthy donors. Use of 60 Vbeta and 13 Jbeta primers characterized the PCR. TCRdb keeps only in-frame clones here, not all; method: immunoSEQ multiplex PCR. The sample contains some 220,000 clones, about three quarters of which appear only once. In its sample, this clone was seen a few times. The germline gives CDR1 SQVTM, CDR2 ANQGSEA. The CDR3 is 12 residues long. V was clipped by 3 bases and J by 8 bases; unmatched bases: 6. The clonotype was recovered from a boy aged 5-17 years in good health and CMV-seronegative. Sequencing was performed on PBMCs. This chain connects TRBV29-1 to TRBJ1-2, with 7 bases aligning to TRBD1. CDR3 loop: CSVDRQGLGYTF. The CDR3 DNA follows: TGCAGCGTTGACAGACAGGGCTTGGGCTACACCTTC.